This T cell receptor beta chain was found in a study of beta chain features in type 1 diabetes. Germline CDR1 is SEHNR and CDR2 is FQNEAQ (reference sequence). The CDR3 is made up of 11 amino acids. Trimming removed 4 bases from V and 8 bases from J, with 8 bases in between. The entirety of the isolated RNA underwent reverse transcription, so expressed TCRB transcripts were sequenced. TCRdb's copy holds only in-frame clones and misses some; the assay was immunoSEQ multiplex PCR. Of under 450,000 clones listed, approximately 13% are singletons. On this clone: Its antigen is not identified.

In total, each donor contributed a single heparinised blood draw that averaged around 0.12 L. Using CD45RO/CCR7/CD25/CD127/CD95/CD27, CD4+ naive, central memory, regulatory and stem cell-like memory cells were sorted. Over 95% purity was reached by all sorted populations. Overall study findings and caveats: Any HLA-type effect on TCRB rearrangement remained unresolved here.

This sequence originates from a man aged 30-40 years in good health. The sample comprised naive CD4+ T cells from blood. The gene calls are TRBV7-9 and TRBJ1-2; D is possibly TRBD1 (6 bases). In DNA, the CDR3 is TGTGCCAGCAGCTCTACAGGGGGCTACACCTTC. Residues: CASSSTGGYTF.